The text below deals with one TCR beta chain. CDR1 is SGHNT, CDR2 YENEEA, per germline. The CDR3 sequence is 13 residues long. V shed 2 bases and J shed 5 bases, with 9 bases lying between them. The data belong to a study of blood T cell repertoires in COVID-19. Enrollment of patients from Seattle took place during active infection, with longitudinal follow-up. In the authors' workflow: Estimated nucleated cell counts came from reference gene primer amplification. TCRdb's copy holds only in-frame clones and misses some; the assay was immunoSEQ multiplex PCR. That table supplies the V and J calls and clone size; D and trimming were determined from the DNA. The sample holds hundreds of thousands of clones, 75% to 90% seen once.

The sample consisted of peripheral blood. The receptor was derived from a woman aged 50 to 60 with COVID-19, enrolled during active disease. The chain combines TRBV11-3 with TRBJ1-2; no clear D. The CDR3 nucleotides are TGTGCCAGCAGCTTAAGAGATTTTTATGGCTACACCTTC. Protein sequence: CASSLRDFYGYTF.